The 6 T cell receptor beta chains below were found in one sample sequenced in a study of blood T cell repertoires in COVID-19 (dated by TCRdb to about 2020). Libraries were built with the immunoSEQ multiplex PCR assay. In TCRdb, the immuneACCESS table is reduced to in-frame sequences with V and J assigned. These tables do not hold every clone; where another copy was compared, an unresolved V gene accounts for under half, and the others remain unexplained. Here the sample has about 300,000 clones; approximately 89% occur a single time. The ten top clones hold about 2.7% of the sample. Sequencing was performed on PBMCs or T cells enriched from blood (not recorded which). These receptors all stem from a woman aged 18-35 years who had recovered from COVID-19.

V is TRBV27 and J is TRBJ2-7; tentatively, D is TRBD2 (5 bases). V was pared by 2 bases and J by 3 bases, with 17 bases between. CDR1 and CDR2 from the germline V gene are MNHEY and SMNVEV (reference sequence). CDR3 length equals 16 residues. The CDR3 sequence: CASSLTSRGPYYEQYF. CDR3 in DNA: TGTGCCAGCAGTTTAACCTCGCGCGGGCCGTACTACGAGCAGTACTTC.

The CDR3 nucleotides are TGTGCCAGCAGTACCAGGACAGGGGAAACCTACGAGCAGTACTTC. It is translated as CASSTRTGETYEQYF. The rearrangement links TRBV6-5 to TRBJ2-7, with 9 bases lining up with TRBD1. The V segment lost 5 bases and the J segment 2 bases; nucleotides outside the gene matches: 7. The CDR3 is made up of 15 amino acids. CDR1 is MNHEY, CDR2 SVGAGI, per germline.

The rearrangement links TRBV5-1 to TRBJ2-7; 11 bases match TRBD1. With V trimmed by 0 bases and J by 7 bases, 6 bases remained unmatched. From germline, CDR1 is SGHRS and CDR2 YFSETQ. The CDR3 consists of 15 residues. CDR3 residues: CASSLDGQGAREQYF. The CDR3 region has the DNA TGCGCCAGCAGCTTGGACGGACAGGGGGCTCGGGAGCAGTACTTC.

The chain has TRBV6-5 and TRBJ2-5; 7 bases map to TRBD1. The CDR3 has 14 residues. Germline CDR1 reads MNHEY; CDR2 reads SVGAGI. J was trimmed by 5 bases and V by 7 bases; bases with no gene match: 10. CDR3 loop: CASKITGERETQYF. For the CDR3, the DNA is TGTGCCAGCAAAATAACAGGGGAGAGGGAGACCCAGTACTTC.

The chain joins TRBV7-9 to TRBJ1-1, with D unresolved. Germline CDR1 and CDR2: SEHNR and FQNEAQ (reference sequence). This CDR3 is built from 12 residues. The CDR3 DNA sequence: TGTATCGGGGAGGAGATGAACACTGAAGCTTTCTTT. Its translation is CIGEEMNTEAFF.

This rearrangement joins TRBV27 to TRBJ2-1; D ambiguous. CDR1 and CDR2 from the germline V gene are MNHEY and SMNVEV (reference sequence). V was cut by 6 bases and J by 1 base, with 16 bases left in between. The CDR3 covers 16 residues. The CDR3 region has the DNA TGTGCCAGCAGCACTTATGGTTATTCTTCCTACAATGAGCAGTTCTTC. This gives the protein CASSTYGYSSYNEQFF.